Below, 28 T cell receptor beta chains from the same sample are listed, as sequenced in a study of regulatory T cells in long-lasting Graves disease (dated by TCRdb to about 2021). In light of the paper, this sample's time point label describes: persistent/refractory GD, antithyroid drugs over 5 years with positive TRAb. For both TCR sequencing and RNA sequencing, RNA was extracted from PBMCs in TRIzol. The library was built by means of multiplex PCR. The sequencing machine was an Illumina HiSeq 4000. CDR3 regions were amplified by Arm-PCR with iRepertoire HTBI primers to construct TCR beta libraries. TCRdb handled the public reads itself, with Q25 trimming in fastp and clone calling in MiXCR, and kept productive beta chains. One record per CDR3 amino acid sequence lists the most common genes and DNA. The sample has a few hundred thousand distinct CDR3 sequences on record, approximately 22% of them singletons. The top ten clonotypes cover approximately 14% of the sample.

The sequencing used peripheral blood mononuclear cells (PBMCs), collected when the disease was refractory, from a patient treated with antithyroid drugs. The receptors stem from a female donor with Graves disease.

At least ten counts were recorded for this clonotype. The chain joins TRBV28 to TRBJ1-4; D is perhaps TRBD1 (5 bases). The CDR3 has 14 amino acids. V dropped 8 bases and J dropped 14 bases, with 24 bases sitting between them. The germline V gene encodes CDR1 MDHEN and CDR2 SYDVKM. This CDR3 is CASAGGGAPPRLFF. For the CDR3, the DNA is TGTGCCAGCGCTGGGGGAGGGGCCCCTCCACGGCTGTTTTTT.

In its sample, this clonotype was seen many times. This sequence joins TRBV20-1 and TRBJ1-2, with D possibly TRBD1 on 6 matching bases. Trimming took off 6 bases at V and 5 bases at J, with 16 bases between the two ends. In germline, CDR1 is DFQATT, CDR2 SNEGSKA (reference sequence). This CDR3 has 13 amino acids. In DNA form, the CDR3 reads TGCAGTGCGAGGGGGGATTTAAGTTATGGCTACACCTTC. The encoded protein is CSARGDLSYGYTF.

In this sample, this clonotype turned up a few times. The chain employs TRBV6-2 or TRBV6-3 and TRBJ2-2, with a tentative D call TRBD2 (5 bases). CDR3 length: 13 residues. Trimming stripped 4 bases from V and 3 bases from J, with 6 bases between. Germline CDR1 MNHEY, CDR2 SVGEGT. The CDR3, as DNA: TGTGCCAGCAGTTTCGGGGACACCGGGGAGCTGTTTTTT. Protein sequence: CASSFGDTGELFF.

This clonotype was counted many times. CDR3 nucleotides: TGTGCCAGCAGTCTATTACAAAGAAACGAGCAGTACTTC. Protein sequence: CASSLLQRNEQYF. The rearrangement joins TRBV28 to TRBJ2-7; D not certain. V was cut by 5 bases and J by 5 bases, with 13 bases left in between. The germline V gene encodes CDR1 MDHEN and CDR2 SYDVKM. The CDR3 length is 13 residues.

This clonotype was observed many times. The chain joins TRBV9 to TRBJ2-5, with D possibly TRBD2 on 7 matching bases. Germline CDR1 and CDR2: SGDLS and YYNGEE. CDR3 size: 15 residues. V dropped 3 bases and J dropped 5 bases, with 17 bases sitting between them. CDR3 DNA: TGTGCCAGCAGCGAGGGGGGGGATGGTAGGGAGACCCAGTACTTC. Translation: CASSEGGDGRETQYF. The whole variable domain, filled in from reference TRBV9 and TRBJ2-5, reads DSGVTQTPKHLITATGQRVTLRCSPRSGDLSVYWYQQSLDQGLQFLIQYYNGEERAKGNILERFSAQQFPDLHSELNLSSLELGDSALYFCASSEGGDGRETQYFGPGTRLLVL.

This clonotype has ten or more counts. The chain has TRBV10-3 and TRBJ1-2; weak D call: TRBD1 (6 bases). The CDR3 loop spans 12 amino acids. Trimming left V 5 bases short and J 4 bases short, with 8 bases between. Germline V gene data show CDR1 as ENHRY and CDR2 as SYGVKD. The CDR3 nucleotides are TGTGCCATCAGTCCGGACAGCTATGGCTACACCTTC. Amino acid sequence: CAISPDSYGYTF.

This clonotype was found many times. The DNA of the CDR3 is TGTGCCAGCAGTTTAAGTCCAATTGTTGAAGCTTTCTTT. Translating gives CASSLSPIVEAFF. This chain connects TRBV12-3 or TRBV12-4 to TRBJ1-1, with D unclear. The CDR3 is 13 residues long. V lost 2 bases to trimming and J lost 7 bases, with 11 bases between them.

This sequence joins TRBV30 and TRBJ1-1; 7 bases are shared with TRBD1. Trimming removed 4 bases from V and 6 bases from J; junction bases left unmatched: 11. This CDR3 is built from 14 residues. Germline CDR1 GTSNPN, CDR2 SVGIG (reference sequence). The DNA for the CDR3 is TGTGCCTGGATCAGCCCCCCAAGGGGGCCTGAAGCTTTCTTT. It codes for CAWISPPRGPEAFF.

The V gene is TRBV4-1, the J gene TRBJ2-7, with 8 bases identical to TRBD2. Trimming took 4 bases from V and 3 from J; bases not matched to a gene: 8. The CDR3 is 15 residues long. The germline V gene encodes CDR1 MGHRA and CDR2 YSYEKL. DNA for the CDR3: TGCGCCAGCAGCCCCAGACTAGCGAAAATCTACGAGCAGTACTTC. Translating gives CASSPRLAKIYEQYF.

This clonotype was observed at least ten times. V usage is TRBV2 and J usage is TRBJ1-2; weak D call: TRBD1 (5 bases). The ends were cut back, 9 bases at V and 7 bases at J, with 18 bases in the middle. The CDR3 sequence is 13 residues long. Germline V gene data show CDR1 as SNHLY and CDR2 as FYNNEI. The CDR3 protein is CASPGTGVGGYTF. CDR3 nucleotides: TGTGCCAGTCCCGGGACGGGGGTTGGTGGCTACACCTTC.

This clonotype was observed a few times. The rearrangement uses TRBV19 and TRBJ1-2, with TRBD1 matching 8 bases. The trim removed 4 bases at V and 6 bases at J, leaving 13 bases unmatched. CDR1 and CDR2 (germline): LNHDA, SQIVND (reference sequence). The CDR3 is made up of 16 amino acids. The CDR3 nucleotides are TGTGCCAGTAGTAAGACCCTAAGACAGGGGATGGATGGCTACACCTTC. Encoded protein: CASSKTLRQGMDGYTF.

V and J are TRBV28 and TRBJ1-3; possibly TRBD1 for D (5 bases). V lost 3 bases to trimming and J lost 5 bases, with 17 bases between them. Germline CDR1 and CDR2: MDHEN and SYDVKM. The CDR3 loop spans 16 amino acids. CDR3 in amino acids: CASSFDSMGGRNTIYF. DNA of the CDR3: TGTGCCAGCAGTTTCGACTCTATGGGGGGTAGAAACACCATATATTTT.

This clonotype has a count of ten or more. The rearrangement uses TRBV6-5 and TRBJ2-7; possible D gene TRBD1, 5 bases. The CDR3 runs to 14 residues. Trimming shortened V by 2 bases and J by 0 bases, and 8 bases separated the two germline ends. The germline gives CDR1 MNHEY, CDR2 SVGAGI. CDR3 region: CASSYGHTSYEQYF. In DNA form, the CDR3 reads TGTGCCAGCAGTTACGGACACACCTCCTACGAGCAGTACTTC.

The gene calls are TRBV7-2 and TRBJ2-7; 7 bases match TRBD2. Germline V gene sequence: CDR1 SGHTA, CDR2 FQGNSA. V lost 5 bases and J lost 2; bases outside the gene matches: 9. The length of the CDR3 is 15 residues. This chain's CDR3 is CASSQMGTTTYEQYF. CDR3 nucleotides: TGTGCCAGCAGCCAGATGGGGACTACGACCTACGAGCAGTACTTC.

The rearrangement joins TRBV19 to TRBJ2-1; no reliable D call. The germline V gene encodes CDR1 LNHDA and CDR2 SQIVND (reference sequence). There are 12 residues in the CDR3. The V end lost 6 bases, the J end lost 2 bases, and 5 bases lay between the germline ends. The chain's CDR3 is CASRGPYNEQFF. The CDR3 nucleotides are TGTGCCAGTAGGGGCCCCTACAATGAGCAGTTCTTC.

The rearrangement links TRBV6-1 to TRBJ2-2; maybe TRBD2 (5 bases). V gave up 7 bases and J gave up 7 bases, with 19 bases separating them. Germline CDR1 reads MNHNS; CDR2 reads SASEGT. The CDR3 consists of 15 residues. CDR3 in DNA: TGTGCCAGCACCCCGGGAAATTTGTGGCGCGGGGAGCTGTTTTTT. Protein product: CASTPGNLWRGELFF.

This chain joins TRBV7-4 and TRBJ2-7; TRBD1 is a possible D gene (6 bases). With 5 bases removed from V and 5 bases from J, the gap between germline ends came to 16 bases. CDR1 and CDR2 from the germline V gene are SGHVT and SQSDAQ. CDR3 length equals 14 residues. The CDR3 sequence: CASSLRQEFNEQYF. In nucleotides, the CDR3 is TGTGCCAGCAGCCTCAGACAGGAATTCAACGAGCAGTACTTC.

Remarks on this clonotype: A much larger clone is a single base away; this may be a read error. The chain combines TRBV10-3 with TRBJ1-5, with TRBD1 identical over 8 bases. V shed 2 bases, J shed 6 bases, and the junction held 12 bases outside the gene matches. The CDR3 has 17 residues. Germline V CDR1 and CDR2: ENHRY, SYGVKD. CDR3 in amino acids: CAISEHGQGKGSQPQHF. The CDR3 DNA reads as TGTGCCATCAGTGAGCATGGACAGGGAAAGGGCAGTCAGCCCCAGCATTTT.

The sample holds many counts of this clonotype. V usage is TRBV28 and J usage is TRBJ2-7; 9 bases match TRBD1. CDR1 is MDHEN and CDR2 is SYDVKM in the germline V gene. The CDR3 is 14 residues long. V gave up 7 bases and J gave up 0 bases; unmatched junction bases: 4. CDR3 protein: CASKGQGTSYEQYF. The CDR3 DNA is TGTGCCAGCAAAGGACAGGGGACCTCCTACGAGCAGTACTTC.

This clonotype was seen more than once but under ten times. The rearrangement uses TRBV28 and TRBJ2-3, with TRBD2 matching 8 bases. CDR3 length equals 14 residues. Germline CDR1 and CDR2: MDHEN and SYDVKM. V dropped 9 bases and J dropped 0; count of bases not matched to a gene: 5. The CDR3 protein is CASWVAGSTDTQYF. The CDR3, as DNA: TGTGCCAGTTGGGTAGCGGGGAGCACAGATACGCAGTATTTT.

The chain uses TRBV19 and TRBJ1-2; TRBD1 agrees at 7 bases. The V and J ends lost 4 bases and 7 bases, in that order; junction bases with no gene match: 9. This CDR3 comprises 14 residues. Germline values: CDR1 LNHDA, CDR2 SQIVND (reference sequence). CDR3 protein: CASSTRTGGLGYTF. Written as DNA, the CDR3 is TGTGCCAGTAGTACCCGGACAGGAGGGCTTGGCTACACCTTC.

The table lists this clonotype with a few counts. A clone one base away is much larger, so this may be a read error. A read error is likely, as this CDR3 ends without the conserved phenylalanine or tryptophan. As DNA, the CDR3 is TGTGCCAGCAGTTCTTACGGGAACGATGGCTACACCTCC. Its translation is CASSSYGNDGYTS. This chain uses TRBV6-5 with TRBJ1-2; D remains unclear. V gave up 4 bases and J gave up 6 bases, with 12 bases separating them. This CDR3 has 13 residues. CDR1 and CDR2 (germline): MNHEY, SVGAGI.

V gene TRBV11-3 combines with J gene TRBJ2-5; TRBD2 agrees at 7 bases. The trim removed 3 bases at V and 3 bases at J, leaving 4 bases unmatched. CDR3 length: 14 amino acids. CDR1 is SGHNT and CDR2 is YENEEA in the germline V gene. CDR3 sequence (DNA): TGTGCCAGCAGCTTGAGCGGGATCGAAGAGACCCAGTACTTC. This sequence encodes CASSLSGIEETQYF.

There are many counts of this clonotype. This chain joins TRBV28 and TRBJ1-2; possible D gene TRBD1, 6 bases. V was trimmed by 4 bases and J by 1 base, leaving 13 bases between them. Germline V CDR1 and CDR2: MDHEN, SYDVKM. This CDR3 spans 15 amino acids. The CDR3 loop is CASSSQQGFNYGYTF. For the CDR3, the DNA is TGTGCCAGCAGTTCTCAACAGGGATTTAACTATGGCTACACCTTC.

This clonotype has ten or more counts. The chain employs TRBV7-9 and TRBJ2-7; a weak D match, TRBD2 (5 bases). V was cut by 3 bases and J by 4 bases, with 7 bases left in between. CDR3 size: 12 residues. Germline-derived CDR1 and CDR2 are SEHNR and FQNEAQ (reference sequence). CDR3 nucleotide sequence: TGTGCCAGCAGCTTGAGCGGATACGAGCAGTACTTC. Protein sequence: CASSLSGYEQYF.

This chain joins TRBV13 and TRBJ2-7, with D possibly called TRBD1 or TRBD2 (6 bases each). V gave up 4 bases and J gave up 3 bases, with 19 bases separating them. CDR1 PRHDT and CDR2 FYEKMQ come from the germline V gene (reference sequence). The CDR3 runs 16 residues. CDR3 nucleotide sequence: TGTGCCAGCAGCTCCTGGGGGGCAGGAAACGTCTACGAGCAGTACTTC. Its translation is CASSSWGAGNVYEQYF.

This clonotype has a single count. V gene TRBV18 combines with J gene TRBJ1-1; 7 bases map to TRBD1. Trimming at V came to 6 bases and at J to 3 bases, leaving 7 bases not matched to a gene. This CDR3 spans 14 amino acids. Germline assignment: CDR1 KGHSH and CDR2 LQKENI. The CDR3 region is CASSSTDRDTEAFF. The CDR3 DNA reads TGTGCCAGCTCCTCTACCGACAGGGACACTGAAGCTTTCTTT. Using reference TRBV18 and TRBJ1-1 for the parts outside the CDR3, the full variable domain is NAGVMQNPRHLVRRRGQEARLRCSPMKGHSHVYWYRQLPEEGLKFMVYLQKENIIDESGMPKERFSAEFPKEGPSILRIQQVVRGDSAAYFCASSSTDRDTEAFFGQGTRLTVV.

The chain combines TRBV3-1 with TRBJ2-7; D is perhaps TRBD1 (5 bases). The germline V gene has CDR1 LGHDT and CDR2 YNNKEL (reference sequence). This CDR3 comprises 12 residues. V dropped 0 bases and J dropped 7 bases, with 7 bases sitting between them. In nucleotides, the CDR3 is TGTGCCAGCAGCCAAGAGGGGCCAGAGCAGTACTTC. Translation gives CASSQEGPEQYF.